The clone carrying this T cell receptor beta chain was detected many times. Its specificity is unknown. This specimen belongs to a study of CD8 T cells in ankylosing spondylitis. Findings and caveats of the study: Matched synovial fluid from ankylosing spondylitis patients was reported to be enriched for disease-linked clones. In reactive arthritis synovial fluid and blood, some motif variants had been reported before. Disease-linked clones had a CD8+ phenotype and relatively low frequency in peripheral blood. Ankylosing spondylitis blood seemed to carry a telltale TCR beta motif made of fewer than 10 highly homologous variants.

The CDR3 sequence is 12 residues long. CDR1 and CDR2 from the germline V gene are MDHEN and SYDVKM. Trimming at V came to 8 bases and at J to 3 bases, leaving 3 bases not matched to a gene. Molecular-barcoded quantitative 5'-RACE produced these TCR beta libraries. MiXCR was run by TCRdb on the 5' RACE reads, yielding one entry per CDR3 protein. The sample includes under 850,000 distinct CDR3 sequences, around 20% of them seen just once. This clonotype was sampled from a male donor with ankylosing spondylitis. The chain links TRBV28 to TRBJ2-7; 8 bases align to TRBD1. Sequencing was done on a sample of blood, either unsorted or a sorted T cell fraction (not recorded which). CDR3 sequence: CASGQGGYEQYF. The DNA of the CDR3 is TGTGCCAGCGGACAGGGTGGCTACGAGCAGTACTTC.